These 8 T cell receptor beta chains were sequenced from one sample in a study of T-cell memory formation after mild COVID-19. TCRdb itself ran the 5' RACE reads through MiXCR, one entry per CDR3 protein. The sample yields 240,000 or so distinct CDR3 sequences, more than 8% seen once. The sequencing sample was made of PBMCs or a T cell subset sorted from them (not recorded which). Source of these receptors: a man aged 18 to 30 who had mild COVID-19 (a few samples of this study predate the infection). Cell type and time point are not known.

V gene TRBV27 combines with J gene TRBJ2-7, with 8 positions matching TRBD1. V lost 5 bases and J lost 3; bases outside the gene matches: 3. Germline CDR1 is MNHEY and CDR2 is SMNVEV (reference sequence). This CDR3 comprises 13 residues. The CDR3 DNA is TGTGCCAGCAGTCACGGGACAGGCTACGAGCAGTACGTC. The encoded protein is CASSHGTGYEQYV.

The table lists this clonotype with a few counts. The DNA of the CDR3 is TGTGCCAGCAGCTTTGGCCGGGGATCACCCCTCCACTTT. This codes for CASSFGRGSPLHF. V usage is TRBV7-9 and J usage is TRBJ1-6, with D unresolved. The germline V gene has CDR1 SEHNR and CDR2 FQNEAQ (reference sequence). This CDR3 is built from 13 residues. Trimming cost V 3 bases and J 10 bases, with 10 bases left between them.

This clonotype turned up a few times. CDR3 amino acids: CASSETLHTEAFF. CDR3 nucleotides: TGTGCCAGCAGTGAAACCCTCCACACTGAAGCTTTCTTT. The chain is built from TRBV6-1 and TRBJ1-1; no clear D gene. The CDR3 contains 13 residues. The V end lost 2 bases, the J end lost 3 bases, and 7 bases lay between the germline ends. Germline V gene data show CDR1 as MNHNS and CDR2 as SASEGT.

In its sample, this clonotype was seen many times. This chain links TRBV5-1 with TRBJ2-2; no firm D call. With 0 bases removed from V and 0 bases from J, the gap between germline ends came to 6 bases. Germline lookup yields CDR1 SGHRS and CDR2 YFSETQ. The CDR3 runs 15 residues. CDR3 loop: CASSLVAANTGELFF. CDR3 DNA: TGCGCCAGCAGCTTGGTCGCAGCGAACACCGGGGAGCTGTTTTTT.

J is TRBJ2-7 and V is TRBV5-1, with 7 bases fitting TRBD2. The length of the CDR3 is 14 residues. CDR1 and CDR2 from the germline V gene are SGHRS and YFSETQ. V was pared by 1 base and J by 6 bases, with 7 bases of the junction left unmatched. The CDR3 bases are TGCGCCAGCAGCTTGTTGTCCAGGGAGGGCGAGCAGTACGTC. This encodes CASSLLSREGEQYV.

This clonotype occurred a few times. J is TRBJ2-5 and V is TRBV9; 12 positions match TRBD2. V dropped 3 bases and J dropped 0; count of bases not matched to a gene: 3. The CDR3 length is 16 residues. Germline V gene lookup returns CDR1 SGDLS and CDR2 YYNGEE. The CDR3 spells CASSDRTSGDQETQYF. The CDR3 DNA is TGTGCCAGCAGCGATCGGACTAGCGGGGACCAAGAGACCCAGTACTTC.

The gene calls are TRBV2 and TRBJ1-4; 9 positions agree with TRBD1. V was pared by 6 bases and J by 8 bases, with 7 bases of the junction left unmatched. The germline V gene has CDR1 SNHLY and CDR2 FYNNEI. CDR3 size: 14 residues. CDR3 sequence (DNA): TGTGCCAGCAGGGGGGGGACAGGGTCGGAAAAACTGTTTTTT. Translated: CASRGGTGSEKLFF.

This clonotype was seen more than once but under ten times. The V gene is TRBV5-1, the J gene TRBJ2-6; D remains unclear. Germline lookup yields CDR1 SGHRS and CDR2 YFSETQ. The CDR3 extends over 12 amino acids. V lost 3 bases and J 11 bases, leaving 9 bases between the germline ends. The CDR3 is CASSWAGYVLTF. CDR3 DNA sequence: TGCGCCAGCAGCTGGGCAGGATACGTCCTGACTTTC.